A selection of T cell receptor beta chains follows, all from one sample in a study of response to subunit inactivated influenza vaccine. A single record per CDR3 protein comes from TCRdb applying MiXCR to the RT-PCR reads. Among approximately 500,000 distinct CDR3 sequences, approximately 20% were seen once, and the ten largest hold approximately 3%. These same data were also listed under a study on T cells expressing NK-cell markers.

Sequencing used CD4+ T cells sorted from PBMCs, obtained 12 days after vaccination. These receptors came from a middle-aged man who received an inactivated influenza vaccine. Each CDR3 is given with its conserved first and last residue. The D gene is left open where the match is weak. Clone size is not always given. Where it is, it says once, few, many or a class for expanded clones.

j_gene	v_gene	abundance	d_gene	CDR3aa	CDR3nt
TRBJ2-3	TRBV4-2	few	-	CASSQADGTDTQYF	TGTGCCAGCAGCCAAGCCGACGGCACAGATACGCAGTATTTT
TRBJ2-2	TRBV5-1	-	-	CASSLAQGTPGELFF	TGCGCCAGCAGCTTGGCGCAAGGGACACCGGGGGAGCTGTTTTTT
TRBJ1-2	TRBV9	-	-	CASSVLGPINYGYTF	TGTGCCAGCAGCGTCCTGGGGCCCATTAACTATGGCTACACCTTC
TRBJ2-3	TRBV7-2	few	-	CASSSPPDTQYF	TGTGCCAGCAGCTCCCCCCCAGATACGCAGTATTTT
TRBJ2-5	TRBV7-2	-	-	CASSTRNRAETQYF	TGTGCCAGCAGCACACGGAACAGGGCGGAGACCCAGTACTTC
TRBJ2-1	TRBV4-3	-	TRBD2	CASSQASGGVVYNEQFF	TGCGCCAGCAGCCAAGCAAGCGGGGGGGTGGTATACAATGAGCAGTTCTTC
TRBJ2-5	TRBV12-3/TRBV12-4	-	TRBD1	CASSGLRTGLETQYF	TGTGCCAGCAGTGGGCTTAGGACAGGGTTGGAGACCCAGTACTTC
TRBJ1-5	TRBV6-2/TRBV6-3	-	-	CASSYSWGFGNQPQHF	TGTGCCAGCAGTTACTCTTGGGGCTTCGGCAATCAGCCCCAGCATTTT
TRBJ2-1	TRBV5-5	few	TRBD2	CASSHAVSGSQNEQFF	TGTGCCAGCAGCCACGCGGTTAGCGGGAGCCAAAATGAGCAGTTCTTC
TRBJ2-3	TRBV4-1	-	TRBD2	CASSQAASGGVDTQYF	TGCGCCAGCAGCCAAGCGGCTAGCGGGGGTGTCGATACGCAGTATTTT
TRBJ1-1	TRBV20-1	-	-	CSARIGEAFF	TGCAGTGCTCGGATTGGGGAAGCTTTCTTT
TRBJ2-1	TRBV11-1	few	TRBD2	CASSRRRDRGLAGYYNEQFF	TGTGCCAGCAGCCGACGACGGGACAGGGGACTAGCGGGGTACTACAATGAGCAGTTCTTC
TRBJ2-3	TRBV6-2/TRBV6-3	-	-	CASTLGLTWEQYF	TGTGCCAGCACCCTCGGACTTACCTGGGAGCAGTATTTT
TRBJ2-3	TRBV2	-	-	CASSAVRLTDTQYF	TGTGCCAGCAGTGCCGTGAGGCTCACAGATACGCAGTATTTT
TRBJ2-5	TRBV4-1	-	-	CASSQELRPQETQYF	TGCGCCAGCAGCCAAGAATTGAGACCCCAAGAGACCCAGTACTTC
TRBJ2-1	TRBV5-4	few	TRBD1	CASSVRDRLYNEQFF	TGTGCCAGCAGCGTCAGGGACAGGTTATACAATGAGCAGTTCTTC
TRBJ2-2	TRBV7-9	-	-	CASSSLGPGELFF	TGTGCCAGCAGCTCGCTAGGTCCCGGGGAGCTGTTTTTT
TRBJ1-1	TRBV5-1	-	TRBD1	CASSPTGVNTEAFF	TGCGCCAGCAGCCCGACAGGGGTGAACACTGAAGCTTTCTTT
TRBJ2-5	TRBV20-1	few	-	CSARDGWRGRRETQYF	TGCAGTGCTAGAGATGGGTGGAGGGGCCGGCGGGAGACCCAGTACTTC
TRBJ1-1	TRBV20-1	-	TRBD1	CSARDPGQGLTGEAFF	TGCAGTGCTAGAGATCCCGGACAGGGGTTAACGGGGGAAGCTTTCTTT
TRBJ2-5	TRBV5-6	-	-	CASSLVIKETQYF	TGTGCCAGCAGCTTGGTTATAAAAGAGACCCAGTACTTC
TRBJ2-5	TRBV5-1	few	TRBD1	CASSQQGAGETQYF	TGCGCCAGCAGCCAACAGGGGGCCGGTGAGACCCAGTACTTC
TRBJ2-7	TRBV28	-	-	CASSPRWQNIPYEQYF	TGTGCCAGCAGTCCCCGCTGGCAAAACATTCCGTACGAGCAGTACTTC
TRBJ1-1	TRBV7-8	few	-	CASSLEPGFTEAFF	TGTGCCAGCAGCTTAGAGCCAGGGTTCACTGAAGCTTTCTTT
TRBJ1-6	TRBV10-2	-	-	CASSESRQLSGSPLHF	TGCGCCAGCAGTGAGTCGAGGCAGCTATCCGGGTCACCCCTCCACTTT
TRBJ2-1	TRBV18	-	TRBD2	CASSPRGTSRHEQFF	TGTGCCAGCTCACCCCGAGGGACTAGCAGGCATGAGCAGTTCTTC
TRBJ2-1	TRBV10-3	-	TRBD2	CASGTSGILLGNEQFF	TGTGCCAGTGGGACTAGCGGGATTCTATTGGGCAATGAGCAGTTCTTC
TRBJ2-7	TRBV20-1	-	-	CSASWQVRGEQYF	TGCAGTGCTAGTTGGCAGGTCCGGGGGGAGCAGTACTTC
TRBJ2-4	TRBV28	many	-	CASSFPRLAKNIQYF	TGTGCCAGCAGTTTTCCCAGACTAGCCAAAAACATTCAGTACTTC
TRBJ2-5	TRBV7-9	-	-	CASSLITRPGETQYF	TGTGCCAGCAGCTTGATCACAAGGCCCGGGGAGACCCAGTACTTC
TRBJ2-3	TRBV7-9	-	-	CASSLQGGADTQYF	TGTGCCAGCAGCTTACAGGGCGGTGCAGATACGCAGTATTTT
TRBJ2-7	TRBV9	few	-	CASSPLTGRSEQYF	TGTGCCAGCAGCCCGTTGACGGGAAGGTCCGAGCAGTACTTC
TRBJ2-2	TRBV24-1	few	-	CATSDSQDANTGELFF	TGTGCCACCAGTGATTCGCAGGACGCGAACACCGGGGAGCTGTTTTTT
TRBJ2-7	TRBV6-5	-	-	CASSSVAVQRKQYF	TGTGCCAGCAGTTCCGTGGCCGTGCAAAGGAAGCAGTACTTC
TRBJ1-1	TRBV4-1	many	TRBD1	CASSRPGGNGEAFF	TGCGCCAGCAGCCGACCAGGGGGGAATGGTGAAGCTTTCTTT
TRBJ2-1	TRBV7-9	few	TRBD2	CASSAPGGEQFF	TGTGCCAGCAGCGCCCCGGGGGGAGAGCAGTTCTTC
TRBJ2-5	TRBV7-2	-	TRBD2	CASSLESPGGTQYF	TGTGCCAGCAGCTTAGAGTCCCCGGGAGGGACCCAGTACTTC
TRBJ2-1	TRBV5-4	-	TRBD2	CASRIAGGSFEEQFF	TGTGCCAGCAGAATAGCGGGGGGCTCCTTTGAAGAGCAGTTCTTC
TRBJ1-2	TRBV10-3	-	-	CAIRVGYGYTF	TGTGCCATCAGAGTGGGGTATGGCTACACCTTC
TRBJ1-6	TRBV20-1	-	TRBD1	CSAKRTGGGSPLHF	TGCAGTGCTAAACGGACAGGGGGCGGTTCACCCCTCCACTTT
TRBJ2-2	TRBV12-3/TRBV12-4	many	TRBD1	CASRRSGTGGPNTGELFF	TGTGCCAGCAGACGGTCCGGGACAGGGGGCCCGAACACCGGGGAGCTGTTTTTT
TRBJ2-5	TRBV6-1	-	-	CASHLEPGEETQYF	TGTGCCAGTCATTTGGAGCCCGGAGAAGAGACCCAGTACTTC
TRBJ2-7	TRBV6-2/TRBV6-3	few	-	CASKGSGSYEQYF	TGTGCCAGCAAGGGCAGCGGCTCCTACGAGCAGTACTTC
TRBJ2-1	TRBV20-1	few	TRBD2	CSAIKRELKNEQFF	TGCAGTGCTATAAAGCGGGAGCTAAAAAATGAGCAGTTCTTC
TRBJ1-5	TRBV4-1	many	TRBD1	CASSHQQGIQPQHF	TGCGCCAGCAGCCACCAACAGGGGATTCAGCCCCAGCATTTT
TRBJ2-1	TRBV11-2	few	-	CASSLVHLLGNEQFF	TGTGCCAGCAGCTTAGTCCACCTACTTGGAAATGAGCAGTTCTTC
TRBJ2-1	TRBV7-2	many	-	CASSPQRAPNEQFF	TGTGCCAGCAGCCCTCAGAGGGCACCCAATGAGCAGTTCTTC
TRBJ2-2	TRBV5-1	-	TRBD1	CASSLRAGGARGELFF	TGCGCCAGCAGCCTCCGGGCAGGGGGCGCCAGGGGGGAGCTGTTTTTT
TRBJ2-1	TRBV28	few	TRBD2	CASSSSGSGVNEQFF	TGTGCCAGCAGTTCTAGCGGTTCCGGGGTCAATGAGCAGTTCTTC
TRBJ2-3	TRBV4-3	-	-	CASSLERGADTQYF	TGCGCCAGCAGCCTCGAGAGGGGGGCAGATACGCAGTATTTT
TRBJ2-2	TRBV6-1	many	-	CASRRQVPNTGELFF	TGTGCCAGCAGGAGACAGGTTCCGAACACCGGGGAGCTGTTTTTT
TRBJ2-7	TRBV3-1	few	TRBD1	CASGTGVFGLYF	TGTGCCAGCGGGACAGGGGTCTTTGGTTTATACTTC
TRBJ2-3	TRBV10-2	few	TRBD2	CASRNAGGATDTQYF	TGCGCCAGCAGGAACGCGGGGGGGGCCACAGATACGCAGTATTTT